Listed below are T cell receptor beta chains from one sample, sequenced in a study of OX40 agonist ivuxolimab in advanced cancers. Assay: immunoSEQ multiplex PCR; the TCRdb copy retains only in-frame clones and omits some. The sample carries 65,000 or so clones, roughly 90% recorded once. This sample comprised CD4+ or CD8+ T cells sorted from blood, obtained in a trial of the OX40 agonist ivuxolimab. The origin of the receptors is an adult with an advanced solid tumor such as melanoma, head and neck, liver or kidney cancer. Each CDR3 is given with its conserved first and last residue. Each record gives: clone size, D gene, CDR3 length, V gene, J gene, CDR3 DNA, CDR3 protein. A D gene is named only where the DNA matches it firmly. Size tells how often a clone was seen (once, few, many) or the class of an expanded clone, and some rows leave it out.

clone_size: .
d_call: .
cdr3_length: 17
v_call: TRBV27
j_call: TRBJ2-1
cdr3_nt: TGTGCCAGCAGTTTATCTCTTAGACAGTTCTCCTACAATGAGCAGTTCTTC
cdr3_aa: CASSLSLRQFSYNEQFF

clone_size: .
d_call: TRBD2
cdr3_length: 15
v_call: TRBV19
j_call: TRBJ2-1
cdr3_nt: TGTGCCAGTACCGGGAGGAATCCCTCCTACAATGAGCAGTTCTTC
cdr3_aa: CASTGRNPSYNEQFF

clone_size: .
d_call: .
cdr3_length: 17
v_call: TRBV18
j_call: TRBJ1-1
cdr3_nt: TGTGCCAGCTCACCGCAAACGAGGGGGAGTTCGAACACTGAAGCTTTCTTT
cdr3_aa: CASSPQTRGSSNTEAFF

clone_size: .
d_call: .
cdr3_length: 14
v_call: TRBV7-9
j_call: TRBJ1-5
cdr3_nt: TGTGCCAGCAGCAACCTGGGTCGGAATCAGCCCCAGCATTTT
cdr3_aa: CASSNLGRNQPQHF

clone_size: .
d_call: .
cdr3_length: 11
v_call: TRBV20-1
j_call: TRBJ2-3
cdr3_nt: TGCAGTGCTAGATTTAGAGATACGCAGTATTTT
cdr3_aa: CSARFRDTQYF

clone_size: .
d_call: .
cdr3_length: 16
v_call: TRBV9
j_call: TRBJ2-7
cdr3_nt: TGTGCCAGCAGCGTAGGGGCGGGCGCAACATCCTACGAGCAGTACTTC
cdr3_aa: CASSVGAGATSYEQYF

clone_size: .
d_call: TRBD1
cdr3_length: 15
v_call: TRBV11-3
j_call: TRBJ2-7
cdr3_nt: TGTGCCAGCAGCGGTTCTGGGACAGGGGGCTACGAGCAGTACTTC
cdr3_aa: CASSGSGTGGYEQYF

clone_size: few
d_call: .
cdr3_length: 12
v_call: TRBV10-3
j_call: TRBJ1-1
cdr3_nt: TGTGCCACCCGACCTGAGGACACTGAAGCTTTCTTT
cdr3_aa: CATRPEDTEAFF

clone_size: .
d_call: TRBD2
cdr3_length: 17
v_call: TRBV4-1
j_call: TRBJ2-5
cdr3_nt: TGCGCCAGCAGCCAAGGTACTAGCGGGGGGGCTCGGGAGACCCAGTACTTC
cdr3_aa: CASSQGTSGGARETQYF

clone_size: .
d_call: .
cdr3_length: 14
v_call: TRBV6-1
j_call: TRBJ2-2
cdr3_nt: TGTGCCAGCAGTGGATTCGCGAACACCGGGGAGCTGTTTTTT
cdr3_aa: CASSGFANTGELFF

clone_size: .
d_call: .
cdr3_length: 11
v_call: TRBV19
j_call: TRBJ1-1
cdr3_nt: TGTGCCAGTAGGTTGACCACTGAAGCTTTCTTT
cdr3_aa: CASRLTTEAFF

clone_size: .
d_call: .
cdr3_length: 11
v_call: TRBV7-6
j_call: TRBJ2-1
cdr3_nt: TGTGCCAGCAGCTTGATGAGTGAGCAGTTCTTC
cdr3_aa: CASSLMSEQFF

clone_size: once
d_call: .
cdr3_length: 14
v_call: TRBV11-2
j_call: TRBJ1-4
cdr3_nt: TGTGCCAGCAGCTTAGCGGGGAGTAATGAAAAACTGTTTTTT
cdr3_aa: CASSLAGSNEKLFF

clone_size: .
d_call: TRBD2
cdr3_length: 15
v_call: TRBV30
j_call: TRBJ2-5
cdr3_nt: TGTGCCTGGAGTGCTGGGACTAGCGGACACACCACCTGGTACTTC
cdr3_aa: CAWSAGTSGHTTWYF

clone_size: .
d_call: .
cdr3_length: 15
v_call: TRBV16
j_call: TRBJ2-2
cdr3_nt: TGTGCCAGCAGCCAATCACGAGGGGCTACCGGGGAGCTGTTTTTT
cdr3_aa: CASSQSRGATGELFF

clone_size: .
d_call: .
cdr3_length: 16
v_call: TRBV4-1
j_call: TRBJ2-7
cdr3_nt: TGCGCCAGCAGCCAGTTAGCCGGGACTCCGTCCTACGAGCAGTGCTTC
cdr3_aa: CASSQLAGTPSYEQCF

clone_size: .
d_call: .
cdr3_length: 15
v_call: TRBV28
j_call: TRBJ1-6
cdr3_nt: TGTGCCAGCTTCGGACAAAGCAGTTATAATTCACCCCTCCACTTT
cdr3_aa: CASFGQSSYNSPLHF

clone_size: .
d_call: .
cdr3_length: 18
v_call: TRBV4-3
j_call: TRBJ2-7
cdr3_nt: TGCGCCAGCAGCCGAGTGGGTTCCACAGGGTCCAGACCCTACGAGCAGTACTTC
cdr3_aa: CASSRVGSTGSRPYEQYF

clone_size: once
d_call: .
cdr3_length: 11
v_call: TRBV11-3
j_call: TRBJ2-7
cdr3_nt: TGTGCCAGCAGCCCCGGGGACGAGCAGTACTTC
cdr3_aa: CASSPGDEQYF

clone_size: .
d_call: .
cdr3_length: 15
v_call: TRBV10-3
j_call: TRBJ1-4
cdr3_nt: TGTGCCATCAGTAGGTCGACAGCAACTAATGAAAAACTGTTTTTT
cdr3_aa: CAISRSTATNEKLFF

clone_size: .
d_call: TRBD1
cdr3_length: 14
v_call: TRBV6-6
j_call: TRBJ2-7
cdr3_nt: TGTGCCAGCAAAGTTTTGGACAGGACCTACGAGCAGTACTTC
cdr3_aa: CASKVLDRTYEQYF

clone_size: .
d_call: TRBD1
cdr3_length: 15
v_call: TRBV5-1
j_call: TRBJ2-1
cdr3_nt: TGCGCCAGCAGTTCGGGACAGGACTCCTACAATGAGCAGTTCTTC
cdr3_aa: CASSSGQDSYNEQFF

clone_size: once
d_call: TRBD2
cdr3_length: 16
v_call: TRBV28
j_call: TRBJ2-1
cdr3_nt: TGTGCCAGCACCCGGGGGGCGGGAGGGTCCTACAATGAGCAGTTCTTC
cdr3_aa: CASTRGAGGSYNEQFF

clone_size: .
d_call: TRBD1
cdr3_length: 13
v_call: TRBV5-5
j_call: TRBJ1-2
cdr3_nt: TGTGCCAGCAGAGTTGGACAGGGTAACGGCTACACCTTC
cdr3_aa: CASRVGQGNGYTF

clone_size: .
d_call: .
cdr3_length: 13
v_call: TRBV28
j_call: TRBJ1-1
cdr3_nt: TGTGCCAGCAGTTTAATTGACAGCTCCGTGGCTTTCTTT
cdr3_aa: CASSLIDSSVAFF

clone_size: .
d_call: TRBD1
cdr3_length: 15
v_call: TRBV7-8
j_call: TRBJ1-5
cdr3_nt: TGTGCCAGCAGCACACGACAGGGATGGAATCAGCCCCAGCATTTT
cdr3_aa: CASSTRQGWNQPQHF

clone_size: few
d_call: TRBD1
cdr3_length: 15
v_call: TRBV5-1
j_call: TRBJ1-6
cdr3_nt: TGCGCCAGCAGCCAAGGGACAGGGGCTGATTCACCCCTCCACTTT
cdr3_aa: CASSQGTGADSPLHF